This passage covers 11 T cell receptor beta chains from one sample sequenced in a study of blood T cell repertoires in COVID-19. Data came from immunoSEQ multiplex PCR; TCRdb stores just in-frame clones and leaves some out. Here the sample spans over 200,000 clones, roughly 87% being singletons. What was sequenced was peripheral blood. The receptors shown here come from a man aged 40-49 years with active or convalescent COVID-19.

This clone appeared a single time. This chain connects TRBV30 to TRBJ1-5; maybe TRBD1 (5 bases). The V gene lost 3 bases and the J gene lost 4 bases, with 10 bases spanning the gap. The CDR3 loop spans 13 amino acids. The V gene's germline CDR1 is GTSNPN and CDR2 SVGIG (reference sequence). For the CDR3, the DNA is TGTGCCTGGAGCAGGGCGAGTAATCAGCCCCAGCATTTT. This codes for CAWSRASNQPQHF.

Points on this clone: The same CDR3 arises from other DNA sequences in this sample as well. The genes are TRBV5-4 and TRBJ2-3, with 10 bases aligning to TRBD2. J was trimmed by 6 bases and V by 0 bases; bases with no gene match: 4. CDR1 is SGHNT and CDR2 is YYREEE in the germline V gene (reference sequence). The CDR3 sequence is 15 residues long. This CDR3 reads CASSLVAGGTDTQYF. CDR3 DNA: TGTGCCAGCAGCTTGGTAGCGGGGGGAACGGATACGCAGTATTTT.

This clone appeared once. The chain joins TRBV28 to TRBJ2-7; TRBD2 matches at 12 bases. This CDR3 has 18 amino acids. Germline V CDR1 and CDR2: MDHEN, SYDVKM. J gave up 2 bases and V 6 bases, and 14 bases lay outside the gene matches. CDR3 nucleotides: TGTGCCAGCAGCTATAAGACTAGCGGGGGTACTACCGCCTACGAGCAGTACTTC. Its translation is CASSYKTSGGTTAYEQYF.

This CDR3 reads CASSWGTGAYEQYF. The CDR3, as DNA: TGTGCCAGCAGCTGGGGGACAGGGGCCTACGAGCAGTACTTC. The V call is TRBV11-2, the J call TRBJ2-7; 10 positions match TRBD1. Germline CDR1 reads SGHAT; CDR2 reads FQNNGV. The junction had 2 bases not matched to a gene; V was cut back by 4 bases and J by 2 bases. This CDR3 comprises 14 residues.

The CDR3 sequence: CATPGFGGADYGYTF. The CDR3 region has the DNA TGTGCCACCCCAGGCTTCGGGGGGGCGGACTATGGCTACACCTTC. The chain employs TRBV24-1 and TRBJ1-2; a possible D gene is TRBD1 (6 bases). The V and J ends lost 9 bases and 3 bases respectively, with 19 bases between them. The CDR3 has 15 residues. Germline V lookup: CDR1 KGHDR, CDR2 SFDVKD.

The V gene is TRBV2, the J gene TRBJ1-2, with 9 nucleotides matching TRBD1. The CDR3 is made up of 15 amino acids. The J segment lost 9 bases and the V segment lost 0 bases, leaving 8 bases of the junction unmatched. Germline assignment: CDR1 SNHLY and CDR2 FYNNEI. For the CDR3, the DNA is TGTGCCAGCAGTGAAGCTTCGGGACAGGGAATTCGCTACACCTTC. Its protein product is CASSEASGQGIRYTF.

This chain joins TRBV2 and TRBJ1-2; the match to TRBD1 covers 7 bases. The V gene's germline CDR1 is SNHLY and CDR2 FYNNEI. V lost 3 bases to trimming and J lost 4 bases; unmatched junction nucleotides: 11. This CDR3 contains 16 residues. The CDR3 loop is CASSDTPGQTPYGYTF. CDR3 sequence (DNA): TGTGCCAGCAGTGATACACCGGGACAGACGCCCTATGGCTACACCTTC.

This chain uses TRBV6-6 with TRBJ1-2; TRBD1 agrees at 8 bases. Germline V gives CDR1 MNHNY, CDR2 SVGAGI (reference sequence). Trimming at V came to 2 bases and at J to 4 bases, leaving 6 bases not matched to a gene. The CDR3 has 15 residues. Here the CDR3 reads CASSYGTGNIYGYTF. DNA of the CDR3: TGTGCCAGCAGTTACGGGACAGGAAATATCTATGGCTACACCTTC.

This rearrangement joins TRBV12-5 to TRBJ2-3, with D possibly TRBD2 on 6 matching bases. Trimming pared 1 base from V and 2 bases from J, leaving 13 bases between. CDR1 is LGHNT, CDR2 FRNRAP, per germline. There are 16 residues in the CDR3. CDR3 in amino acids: CASGLGDWSLTDTQYF. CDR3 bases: TGTGCTAGTGGTTTGGGGGACTGGTCCCTCACAGATACGCAGTATTTT.

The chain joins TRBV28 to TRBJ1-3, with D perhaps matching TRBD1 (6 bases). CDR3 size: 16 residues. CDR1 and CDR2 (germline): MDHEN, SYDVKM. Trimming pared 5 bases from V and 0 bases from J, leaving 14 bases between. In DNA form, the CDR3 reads TGTGCCAGCAGTCTCACCCGGACAGTCTCTGGAAACACCATATATTTT. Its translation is CASSLTRTVSGNTIYF.

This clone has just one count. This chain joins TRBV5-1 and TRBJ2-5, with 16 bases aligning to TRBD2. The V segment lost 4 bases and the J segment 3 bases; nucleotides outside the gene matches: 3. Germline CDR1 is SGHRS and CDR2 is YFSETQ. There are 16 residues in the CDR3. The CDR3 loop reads CASSPGLAGGKETQYF. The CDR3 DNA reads TGCGCCAGCAGCCCGGGACTAGCGGGGGGGAAAGAGACCCAGTACTTC.